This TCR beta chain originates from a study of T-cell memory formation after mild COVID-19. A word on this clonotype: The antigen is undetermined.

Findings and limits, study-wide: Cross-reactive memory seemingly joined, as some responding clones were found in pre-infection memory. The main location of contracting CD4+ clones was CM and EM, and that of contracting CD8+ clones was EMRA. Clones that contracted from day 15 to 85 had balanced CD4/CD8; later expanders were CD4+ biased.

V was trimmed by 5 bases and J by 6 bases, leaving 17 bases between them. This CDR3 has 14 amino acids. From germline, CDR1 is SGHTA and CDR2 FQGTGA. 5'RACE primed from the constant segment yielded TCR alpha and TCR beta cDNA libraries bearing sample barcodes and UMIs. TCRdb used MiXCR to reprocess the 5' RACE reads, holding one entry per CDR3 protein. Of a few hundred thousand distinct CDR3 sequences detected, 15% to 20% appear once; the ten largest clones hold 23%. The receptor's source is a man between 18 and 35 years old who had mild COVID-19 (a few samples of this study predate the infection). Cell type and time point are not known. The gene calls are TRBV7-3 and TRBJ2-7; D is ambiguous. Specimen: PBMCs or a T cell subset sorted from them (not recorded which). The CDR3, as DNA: TGTGCCAGCAGCCCCACCCGAGGACGGAGCGAGCAGTACTTC. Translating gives CASSPTRGRSEQYF.